This T cell receptor (beta chain) originates from a study of blood T cell repertoires in COVID-19. In the authors' methods: Nucleated cell counts were estimated from reference gene primer amplification. Produced via immunoSEQ multiplex PCR; TCRdb's table is partial and in-frame only. That table furnishes V, J and clone size, whereas the DNA furnished D and trimming. The sample shows around 100,000 clones, 87% of them seen only once. Germline V gives CDR1 KGHSH, CDR2 LQKENI. With 5 bases clipped from V and 6 bases from J, the junction kept 12 bases outside the gene matches. This CDR3 spans 16 amino acids.

The origin of this receptor is a man aged 50 to 60 with acute or convalescent COVID-19. Material for sequencing was peripheral blood. The chain employs TRBV18 and TRBJ2-2; 7 bases match TRBD1. CDR3 DNA sequence: TGTGCCAGCTCATACCAAGGGACAGTCAACTCCGGGGAGCTGTTTTTT. As protein: CASSYQGTVNSGELFF.